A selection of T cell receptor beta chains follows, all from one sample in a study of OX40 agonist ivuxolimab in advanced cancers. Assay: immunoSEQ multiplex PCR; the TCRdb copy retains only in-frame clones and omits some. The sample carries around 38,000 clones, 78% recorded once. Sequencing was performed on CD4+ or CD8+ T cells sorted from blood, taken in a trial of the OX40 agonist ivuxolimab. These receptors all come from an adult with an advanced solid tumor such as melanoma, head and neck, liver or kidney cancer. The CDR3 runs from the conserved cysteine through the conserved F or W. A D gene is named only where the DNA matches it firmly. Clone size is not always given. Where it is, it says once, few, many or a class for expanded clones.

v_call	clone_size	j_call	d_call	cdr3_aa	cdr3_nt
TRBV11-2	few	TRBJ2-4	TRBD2	CASSQSSGGLAKNIQYF	TGTGCCAGCAGCCAATCTAGCGGGGGATTAGCCAAAAACATTCAGTACTTC
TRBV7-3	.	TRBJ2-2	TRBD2	CASSLVGGEGRAGELFF	TGTGCCAGCAGCTTAGTGGGAGGGGAAGGACGCGCCGGGGAGCTGTTTTTT
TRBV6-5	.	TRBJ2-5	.	CACLSSWGETQYF	TGTGCCTGCCTTAGCAGTTGGGGGGAGACCCAGTACTTC
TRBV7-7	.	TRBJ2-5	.	CASSLNAEGQETQYF	TGTGCCAGCAGCTTAAATGCAGAGGGGCAAGAGACCCAGTACTTC
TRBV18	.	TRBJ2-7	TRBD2	CASSSTSGEQYF	TGTGCCAGCTCATCAACTAGCGGGGAGCAGTACTTC
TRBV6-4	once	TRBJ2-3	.	CASSAFSGTTDTQYF	TGTGCCAGCAGTGCCTTTTCCGGGACAACAGATACGCAGTATTTT
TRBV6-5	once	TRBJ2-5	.	CASRFLTGQETQYF	TGTGCCAGCAGATTCTTGACAGGCCAAGAGACCCAGTACTTC
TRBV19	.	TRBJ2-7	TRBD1	CASTTRTGTVYEQYF	TGTGCCAGTACCACTCGGACAGGGACCGTCTACGAGCAGTACTTC
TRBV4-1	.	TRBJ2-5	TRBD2	CASSREAAGGPRETQYF	TGCGCCAGCAGCCGGGAGGCGGCGGGGGGGCCTCGGGAGACCCAGTACTTC
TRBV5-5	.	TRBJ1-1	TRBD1	CASSTGQGAVRTEAFF	TGTGCCAGCAGCACGGGACAGGGGGCGGTTAGGACTGAAGCTTTCTTT
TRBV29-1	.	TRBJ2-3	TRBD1	CSVAGEGAADTQYF	TGCAGCGTGGCGGGTGAGGGGGCGGCAGATACGCAGTATTTT
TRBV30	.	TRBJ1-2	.	CAWNVQGGQGYTF	TGTGCCTGGAATGTGCAGGGAGGTCAGGGCTACACCTTC
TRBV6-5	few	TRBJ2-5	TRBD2	CASSRLAGSTAQYF	TGTGCCAGCAGTAGACTAGCGGGGTCCACGGCCCAGTACTTC
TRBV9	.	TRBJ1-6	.	CASSPTAASNSPLHF	TGTGCCAGCAGCCCTACAGCGGCGAGTAATTCACCCCTCCACTTT
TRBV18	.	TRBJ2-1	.	CASSPDGVLYNEQFF	TGTGCCAGCTCACCTGATGGAGTCTTATACAATGAGCAGTTCTTC
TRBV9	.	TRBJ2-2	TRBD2	CASSVGISGTGELFF	TGTGCCAGCAGCGTAGGAATTAGCGGGACCGGGGAGCTGTTTTTT
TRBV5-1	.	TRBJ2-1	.	CASSLGLAAYNEQFF	TGCGCCAGCAGCTTGGGGCTAGCCGCTTACAATGAGCAGTTCTTC
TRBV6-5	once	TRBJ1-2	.	CASTTGGYGYTF	TGTGCCAGCACCACTGGGGGCTATGGCTACACCTTC
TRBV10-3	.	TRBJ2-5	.	CAISESRETQYF	TGTGCCATCAGTGAGTCGAGAGAGACCCAGTACTTC
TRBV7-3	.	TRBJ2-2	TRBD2	CASSLTWTSGSLGGELFF	TGTGCCAGCAGCTTAACCTGGACTAGCGGGAGCTTAGGCGGGGAGCTGTTTTTT
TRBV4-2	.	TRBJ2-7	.	CASSQERGSYEQYF	TGTGCCAGCAGCCAAGAACGTGGATCCTACGAGCAGTACTTC
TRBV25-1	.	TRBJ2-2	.	CASSAPLGHLNTGELFF	TGTGCCAGCAGTGCCCCCTTGGGACATCTGAACACCGGGGAGCTGTTTTTT
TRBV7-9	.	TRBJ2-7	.	CASSSEQYF	TGTGCCAGCAGCTCCGAGCAGTACTTC
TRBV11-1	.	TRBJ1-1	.	CASSFYQGNTEAFF	TGTGCCAGCAGCTTTTACCAGGGGAACACTGAAGCTTTCTTT
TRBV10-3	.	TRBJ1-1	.	CAIKAGVNTEAFF	TGTGCCATCAAAGCAGGGGTGAACACTGAAGCTTTCTTT
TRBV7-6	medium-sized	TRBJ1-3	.	CASSSGGGTHTGNTIYF	TGTGCCAGCAGCTCCGGCGGGGGGACGCATACTGGAAACACCATATATTTT
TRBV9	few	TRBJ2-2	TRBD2	CASSVGTSRLGGELFF	TGTGCCAGCAGCGTAGGGACTAGCAGACTTGGAGGGGAGCTGTTTTTT
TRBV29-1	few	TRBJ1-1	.	CSVEVLDTEAFF	TGCAGCGTTGAAGTGCTTGACACTGAAGCTTTCTTT
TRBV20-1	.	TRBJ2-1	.	CSAKRYNEQFF	TGCAGTGCGAAGAGATACAATGAGCAGTTCTTC
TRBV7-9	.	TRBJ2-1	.	CASSLRDARAEQFF	TGTGCCAGCAGCCTCCGGGACGCCCGAGCGGAGCAGTTCTTC
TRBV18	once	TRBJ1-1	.	CASTQGSGTEAFF	TGTGCCAGCACACAGGGTTCGGGCACTGAAGCTTTCTTT
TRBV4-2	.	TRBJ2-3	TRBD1	CASSRGQESTDTQYF	TGTGCCAGCAGCCGAGGACAGGAATCCACAGATACGCAGTATTTT
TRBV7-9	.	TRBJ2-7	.	CASSLWAGGTTYEQYF	TGTGCCAGCAGCTTATGGGCGGGCGGTACTACCTACGAGCAGTACTTC
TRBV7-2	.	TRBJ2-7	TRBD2	CASSYSGSYYEQYF	TGTGCCAGCAGCTATAGCGGGAGCTACTACGAGCAGTACTTC
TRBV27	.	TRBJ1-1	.	CASSLRPNSNTEAFF	TGTGCCAGCAGTTTAAGGCCGAATTCGAACACTGAAGCTTTCTTT
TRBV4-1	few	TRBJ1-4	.	CASSPRSGVEKLFF	TGCGCCAGCAGCCCCCGCTCAGGGGTTGAAAAACTGTTTTTT
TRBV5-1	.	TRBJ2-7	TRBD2	CASSSSGTSVDEQYF	TGCGCCAGCAGCTCCTCCGGGACTAGCGTAGACGAGCAGTACTTC
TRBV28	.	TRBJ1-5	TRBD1	CASSSGGQGYQPQHF	TGTGCCAGCAGTTCCGGGGGACAGGGGTATCAGCCCCAGCATTTT
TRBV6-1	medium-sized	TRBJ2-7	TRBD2	CASSEEGKGLAGVAYEQYF	TGTGCCAGCAGTGAAGAGGGGAAGGGACTAGCGGGAGTGGCCTACGAGCAGTACTTC
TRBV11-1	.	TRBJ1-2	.	CASSLRGGDYGYTF	TGTGCCAGCAGCTTACGGGGAGGGGACTATGGCTACACCTTC
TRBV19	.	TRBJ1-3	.	CATMQGSGNTIYF	TGTGCCACGATGCAGGGCTCTGGAAACACCATATATTTT
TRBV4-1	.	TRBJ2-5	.	CASSGEGLETQYF	TGCGCCAGCAGCGGAGAGGGACTTGAGACCCAGTACTTC
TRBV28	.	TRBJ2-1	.	CASSIPPGLNEQFF	TGTGCCAGCAGTATCCCACCGGGCCTCAATGAGCAGTTCTTC
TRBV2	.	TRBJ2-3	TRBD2	CASSLLAGLAGYTQYF	TGTGCCAGCAGTTTACTAGCGGGGTTAGCAGGGTATACGCAGTATTTT
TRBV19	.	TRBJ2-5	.	CASSIGQVNQETQYF	TGTGCCAGTAGTATAGGCCAGGTTAACCAAGAGACCCAGTACTTC
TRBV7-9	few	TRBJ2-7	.	CASSFVWSEQYF	TGTGCCAGCAGCTTTGTCTGGTCCGAGCAGTACTTC
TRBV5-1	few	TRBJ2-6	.	CASSLADSGANVLTF	TGCGCCAGCAGCTTGGCAGACTCTGGGGCCAACGTCCTGACTTTC
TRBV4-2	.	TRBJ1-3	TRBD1	CASSLSGTVSGNTIYF	TGTGCCAGCAGCCTTTCCGGGACAGTCTCTGGAAACACCATATATTTT
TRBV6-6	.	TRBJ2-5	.	CASSLGRGVEEQYF	TGTGCCAGCAGTTTGGGCCGGGGAGTCGAAGAGCAGTACTTC
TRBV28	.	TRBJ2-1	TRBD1	CASSLPPPSDRVEFF	TGTGCCAGCAGTTTACCCCCCCCATCGGACAGGGTGGAGTTCTTC
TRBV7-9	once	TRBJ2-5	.	CASSLGGPIQETQYF	TGTGCCAGCAGCTTAGGTGGCCCTATACAAGAGACCCAGTACTTC
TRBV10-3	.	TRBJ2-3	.	CAISESTSTDTQYF	TGTGCCATCAGTGAGTCAACTAGCACAGATACGCAGTATTTT
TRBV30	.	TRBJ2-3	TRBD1	CAWSTGDRDTQYF	TGTGCCTGGTCGACAGGGGATAGAGATACGCAGTATTTT